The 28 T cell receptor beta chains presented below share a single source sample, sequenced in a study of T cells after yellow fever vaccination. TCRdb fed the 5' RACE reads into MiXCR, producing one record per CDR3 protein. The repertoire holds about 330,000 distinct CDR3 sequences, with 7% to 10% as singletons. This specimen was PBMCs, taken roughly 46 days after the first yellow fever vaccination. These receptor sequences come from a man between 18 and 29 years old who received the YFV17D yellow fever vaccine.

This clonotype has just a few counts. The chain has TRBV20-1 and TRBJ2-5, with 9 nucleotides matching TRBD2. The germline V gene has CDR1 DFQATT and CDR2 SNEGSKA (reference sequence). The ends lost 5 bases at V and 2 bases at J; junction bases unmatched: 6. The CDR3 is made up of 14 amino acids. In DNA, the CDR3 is TGCAGTGCTGGATTAGCGGGGGTACAAGAGACCCAGTACTTC. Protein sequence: CSAGLAGVQETQYF.

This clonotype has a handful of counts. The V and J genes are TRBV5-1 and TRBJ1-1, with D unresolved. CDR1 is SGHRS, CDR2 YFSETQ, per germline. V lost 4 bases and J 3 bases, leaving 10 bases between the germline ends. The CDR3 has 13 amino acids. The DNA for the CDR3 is TGCGCCAGCAGCCTCTCTTGGGACACTGAAGCTTTCTTT. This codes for CASSLSWDTEAFF.

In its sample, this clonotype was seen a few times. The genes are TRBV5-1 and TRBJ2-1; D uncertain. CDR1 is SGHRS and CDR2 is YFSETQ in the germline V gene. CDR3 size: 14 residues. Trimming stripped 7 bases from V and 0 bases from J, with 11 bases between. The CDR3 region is CASREYASYNEQFF. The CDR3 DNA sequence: TGCGCCAGCCGAGAGTACGCCTCCTACAATGAGCAGTTCTTC.

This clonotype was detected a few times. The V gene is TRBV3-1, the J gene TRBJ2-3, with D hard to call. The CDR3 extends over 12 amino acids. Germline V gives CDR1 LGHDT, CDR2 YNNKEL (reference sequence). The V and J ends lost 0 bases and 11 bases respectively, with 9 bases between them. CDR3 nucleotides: TGTGCCAGCAGCCAAGAACCTTGGCGGCAGTATTTT. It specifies CASSQEPWRQYF.

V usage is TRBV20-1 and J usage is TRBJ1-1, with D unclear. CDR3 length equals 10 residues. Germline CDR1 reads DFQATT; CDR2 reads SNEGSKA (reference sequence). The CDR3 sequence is CRGLNTEAFF. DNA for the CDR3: TGCAGAGGTTTGAACACTGAAGCTTTCTTT.

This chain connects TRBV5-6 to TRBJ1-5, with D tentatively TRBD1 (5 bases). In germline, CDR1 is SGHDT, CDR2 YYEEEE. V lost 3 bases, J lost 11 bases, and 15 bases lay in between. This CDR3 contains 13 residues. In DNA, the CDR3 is TGTGCCAGCAGCTCGGGTCTTTTAGGGGCCCAGCATTTT. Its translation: CASSSGLLGAQHF.

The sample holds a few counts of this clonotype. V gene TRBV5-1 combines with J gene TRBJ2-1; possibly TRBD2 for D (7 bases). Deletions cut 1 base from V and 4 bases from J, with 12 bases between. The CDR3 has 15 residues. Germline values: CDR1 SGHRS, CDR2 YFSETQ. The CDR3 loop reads CASSLIQGGYNEQFF. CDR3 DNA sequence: TGCGCCAGCAGCTTGATACAGGGAGGGTACAATGAGCAGTTCTTC.

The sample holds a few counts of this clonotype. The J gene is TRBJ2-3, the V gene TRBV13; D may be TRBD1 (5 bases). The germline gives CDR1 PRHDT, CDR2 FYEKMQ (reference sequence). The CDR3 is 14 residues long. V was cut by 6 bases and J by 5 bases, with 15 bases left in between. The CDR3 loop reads CASSSIGAIDTQYF. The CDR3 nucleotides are TGTGCCAGCAGTAGTATTGGGGCAATAGATACGCAGTATTTT.

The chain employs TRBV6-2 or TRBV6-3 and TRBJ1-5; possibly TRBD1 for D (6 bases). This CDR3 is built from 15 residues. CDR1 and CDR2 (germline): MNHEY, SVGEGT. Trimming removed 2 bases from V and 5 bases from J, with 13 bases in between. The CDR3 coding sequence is TGTGCCAGCAGTTACCGGGGGCAGGGTTATCAGCCCCAGCATTTT. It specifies CASSYRGQGYQPQHF.

The CDR3 protein is CASSQVISGRETQYF. CDR3 sequence (DNA): TGCGCCAGCAGCCAAGTGATCTCGGGGAGAGAGACCCAGTACTTC. The chain carries TRBV4-3 and TRBJ2-5, with D perhaps matching TRBD2 (5 bases). With 1 base removed from V and 4 bases from J, the gap between germline ends came to 13 bases. This CDR3 region has 15 residues. Germline CDR1 and CDR2: LGHNA and YSLEER.

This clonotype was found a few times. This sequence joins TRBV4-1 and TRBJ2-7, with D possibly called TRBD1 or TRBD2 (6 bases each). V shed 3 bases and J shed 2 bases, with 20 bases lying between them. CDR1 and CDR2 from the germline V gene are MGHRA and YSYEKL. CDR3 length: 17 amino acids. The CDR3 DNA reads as TGCGCCAGCAGCCAGCAGTTGGGGGGCCCGTGGGCCTACGAGCAGTACGTC. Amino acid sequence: CASSQQLGGPWAYEQYV.

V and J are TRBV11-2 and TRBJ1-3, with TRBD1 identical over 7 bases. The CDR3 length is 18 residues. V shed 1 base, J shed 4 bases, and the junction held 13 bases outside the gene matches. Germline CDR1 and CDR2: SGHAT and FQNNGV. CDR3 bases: TGTGCCAGCAGCTTAGGTCCCCGAGGACAGGCATTCGGAAACACCATATATTTT. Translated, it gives CASSLGPRGQAFGNTIYF.

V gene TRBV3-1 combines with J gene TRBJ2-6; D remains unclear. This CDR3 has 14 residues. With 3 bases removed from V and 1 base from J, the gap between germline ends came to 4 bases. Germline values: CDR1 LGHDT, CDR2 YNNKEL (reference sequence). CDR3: CASSHFSGANVLTF. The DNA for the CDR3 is TGTGCCAGCAGCCACTTTTCTGGGGCCAACGTCCTGACTTTC.

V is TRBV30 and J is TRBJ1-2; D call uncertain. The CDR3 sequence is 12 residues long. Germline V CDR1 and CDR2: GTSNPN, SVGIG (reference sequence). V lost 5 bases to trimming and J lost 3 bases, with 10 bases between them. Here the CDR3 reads CAWDGHYYGYTF. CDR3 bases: TGTGCCTGGGATGGGCATTACTATGGCTACACCTTC. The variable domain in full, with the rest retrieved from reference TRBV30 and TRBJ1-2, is SQTIHQWPATLVQPVGSPLSLECTVEGTSNPNLYWYRQAAGRGLQLLFYSVGIGQISSEVPQNLSASRPQDRQFILSSKKLLLSDSGFYLCAWDGHYYGYTFGSGTRLTVV.

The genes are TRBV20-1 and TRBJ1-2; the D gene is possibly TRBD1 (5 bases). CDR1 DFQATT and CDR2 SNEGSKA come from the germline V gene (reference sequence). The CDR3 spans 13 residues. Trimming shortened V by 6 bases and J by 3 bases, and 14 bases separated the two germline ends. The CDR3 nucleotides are TGCAGTGCAAGGGGCTTCAGATACTATGGCTACACCTTC. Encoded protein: CSARGFRYYGYTF.

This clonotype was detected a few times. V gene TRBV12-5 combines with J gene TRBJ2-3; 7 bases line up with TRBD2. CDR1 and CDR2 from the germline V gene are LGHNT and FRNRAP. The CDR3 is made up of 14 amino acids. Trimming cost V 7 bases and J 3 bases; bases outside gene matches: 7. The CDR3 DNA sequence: TGTGCTAGTGCCCGGCAGGGAGGGACAGATACGCAGTATTTT. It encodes CASARQGGTDTQYF. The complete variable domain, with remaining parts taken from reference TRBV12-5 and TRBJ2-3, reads DARVTQTPRHKVTEMGQEVTMRCQPILGHNTVFWYRQTMMQGLELLAYFRNRAPLDDSGMPKDRFSAEMPDATLATLKIQPSEPRDSAVYFCASARQGGTDTQYFGPGTRLTVL.

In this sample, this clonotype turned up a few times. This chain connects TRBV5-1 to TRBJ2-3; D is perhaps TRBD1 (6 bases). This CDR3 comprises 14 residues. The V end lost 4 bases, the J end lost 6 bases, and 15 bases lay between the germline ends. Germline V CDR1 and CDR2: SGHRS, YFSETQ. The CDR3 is CASSPDSEEDTQYF. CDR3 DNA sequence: TGCGCCAGCAGCCCGGACAGTGAGGAGGATACGCAGTATTTT. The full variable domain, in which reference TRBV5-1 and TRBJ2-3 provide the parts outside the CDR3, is KAGVTQTPRYLIKTRGQQVTLSCSPISGHRSVSWYQQTPGQGLQFLFEYFSETQRNKGNFPGRFSGRQFSNSRSEMNVSTLELGDSALYLCASSPDSEEDTQYFGPGTRLTVL.

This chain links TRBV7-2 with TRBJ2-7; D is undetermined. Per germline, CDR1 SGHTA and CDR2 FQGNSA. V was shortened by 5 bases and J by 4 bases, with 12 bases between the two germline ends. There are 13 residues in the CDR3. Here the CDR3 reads CASSLTAFYEQYF. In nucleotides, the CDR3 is TGTGCCAGCAGCCTGACCGCTTTTTACGAGCAGTACTTC.

Written as DNA, the CDR3 is TGTGCCAGCAGCGCAGGAAACAGGGGGAGAGGGGAGCCCCAGCATTTT. Translated, it gives CASSAGNRGRGEPQHF. The V gene is TRBV7-8, the J gene TRBJ1-5; 8 bases fit TRBD1. CDR1 is SGHVS and CDR2 is FQNEAQ in the germline V gene. The junction had 14 bases not matched to a gene; V was cut back by 5 bases and J by 8 bases. The CDR3 is made up of 16 amino acids.

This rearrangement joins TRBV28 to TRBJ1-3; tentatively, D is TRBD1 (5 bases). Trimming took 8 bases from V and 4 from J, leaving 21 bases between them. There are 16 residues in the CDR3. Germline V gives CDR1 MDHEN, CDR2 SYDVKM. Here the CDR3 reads CASHTPGGVLGNTIYF. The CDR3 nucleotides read TGTGCCAGCCATACCCCGGGGGGTGTCTTAGGAAACACCATATATTTT.

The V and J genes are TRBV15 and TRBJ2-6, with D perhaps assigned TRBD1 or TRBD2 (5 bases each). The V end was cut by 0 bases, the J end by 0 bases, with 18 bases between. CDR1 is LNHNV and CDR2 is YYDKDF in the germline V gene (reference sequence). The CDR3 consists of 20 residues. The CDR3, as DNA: TGTGCCACCAGCAGAGATGTGGGTGGGGGACGGTTCTCTGGGGCCAACGTCCTGACTTTC. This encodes CATSRDVGGGRFSGANVLTF.

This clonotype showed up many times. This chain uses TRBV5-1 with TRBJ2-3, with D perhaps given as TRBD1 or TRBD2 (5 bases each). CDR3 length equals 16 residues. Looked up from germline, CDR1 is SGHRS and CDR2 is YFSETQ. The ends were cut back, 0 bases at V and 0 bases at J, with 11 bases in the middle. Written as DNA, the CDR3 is TGCGCCAGCAGCTTGGAGGGACGAACTAGCACAGATACGCAGTATTTT. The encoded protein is CASSLEGRTSTDTQYF.

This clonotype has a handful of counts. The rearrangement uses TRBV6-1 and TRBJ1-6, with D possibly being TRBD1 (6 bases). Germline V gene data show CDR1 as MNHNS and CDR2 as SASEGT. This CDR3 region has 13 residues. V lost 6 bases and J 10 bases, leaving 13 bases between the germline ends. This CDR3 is CASRTGRGSPLHF. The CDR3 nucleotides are TGTGCCAGCAGAACAGGGAGAGGATCACCCCTCCACTTT.

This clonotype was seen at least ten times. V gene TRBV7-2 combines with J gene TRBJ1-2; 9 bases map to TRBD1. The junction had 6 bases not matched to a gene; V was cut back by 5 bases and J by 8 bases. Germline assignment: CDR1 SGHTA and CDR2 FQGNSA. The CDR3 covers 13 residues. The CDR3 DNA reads TGTGCCAGCAGCCGGCGGACAGGGGACGGCTACACCTTC. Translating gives CASSRRTGDGYTF.

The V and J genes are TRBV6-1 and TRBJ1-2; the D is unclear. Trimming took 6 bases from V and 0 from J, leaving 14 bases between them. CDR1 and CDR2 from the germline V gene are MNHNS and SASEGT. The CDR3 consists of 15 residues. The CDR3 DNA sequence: TGTGCCAGCAGCCTCAGGCGAACCACTAACTATGGCTACACCTTC. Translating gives CASSLRRTTNYGYTF.

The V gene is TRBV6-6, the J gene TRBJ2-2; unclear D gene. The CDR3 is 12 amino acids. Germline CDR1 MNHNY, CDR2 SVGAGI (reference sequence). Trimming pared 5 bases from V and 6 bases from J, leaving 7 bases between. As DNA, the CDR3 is TGTGCCAGCAGTAGACATCCCGGGGAGCTGTTTTTT. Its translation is CASSRHPGELFF.

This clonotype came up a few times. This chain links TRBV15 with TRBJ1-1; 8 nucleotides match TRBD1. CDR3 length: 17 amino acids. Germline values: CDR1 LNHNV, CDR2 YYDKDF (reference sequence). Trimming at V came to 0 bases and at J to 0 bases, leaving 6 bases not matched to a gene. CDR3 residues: CATSRDRPGGLNTEAFF. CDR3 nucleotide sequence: TGTGCCACCAGCAGAGATCGGCCAGGGGGCTTGAACACTGAAGCTTTCTTT.

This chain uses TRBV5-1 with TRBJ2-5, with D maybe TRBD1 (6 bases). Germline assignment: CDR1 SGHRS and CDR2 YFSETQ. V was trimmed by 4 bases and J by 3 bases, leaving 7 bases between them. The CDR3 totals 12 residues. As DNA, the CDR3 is TGCGCCAGCAGCCGGGACAAAGAGACCCAGTACTTC. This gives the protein CASSRDKETQYF.